The clone carrying this TCR beta chain was seen once. The sample belongs to a study of blood T cell repertoires in COVID-19. The protocol was immunoSEQ multiplex PCR, while the TCRdb copy is restricted to in-frame clones and leaves out a portion. This sample has some 290,000 clones, with more than 90% found just once. In assigning cohorts, the study relied on participant-reported clinical history. Individuals in the exposed group had encountered a COVID-19 case within 2 weeks preceding study entry. From germline, CDR1 is KGHSH and CDR2 LQKENI. The CDR3 is 14 residues long. V dropped 5 bases and J dropped 4; count of bases not matched to a gene: 3.

The material sequenced was PBMCs or T cells enriched from blood (not recorded which). This chain connects TRBV18 to TRBJ1-3; TRBD1 matches at 9 bases. This receptor was obtained from a woman in her 30s who had been exposed to COVID-19. The CDR3 nucleotides are TGTGCCAGCTCATCCGGACAGGGGGGAAACACCATATATTTT. Amino acids: CASSSGQGGNTIYF. The whole variable domain, filled in from reference TRBV18 and TRBJ1-3, reads NAGVMQNPRHLVRRRGQEARLRCSPMKGHSHVYWYRQLPEEGLKFMVYLQKENIIDESGMPKERFSAEFPKEGPSILRIQQVVRGDSAAYFCASSSGQGGNTIYFGEGSWLTVV.